The TCR beta chain under discussion was sequenced for a study of monozygotic twins with cystic fibrosis. Study information: Approximately 2.8 micrograms of fragmented DNA underwent approximately 15 PCR cycles for library preparation. Study results and caveats: V usage most resembled the co-twin in 13 of 16 pairs. The repertoire was suggested to be naive-dominated, clonality median roughly 0.0089. Nucleotide-identical clonotype sharing was significantly higher within monozygotic CF twin pairs than between unrelated CF individuals.

V gave up 8 bases and J gave up 0 bases, with 10 bases separating them. The CDR3 loop spans 13 amino acids. Germline-derived CDR1 and CDR2 are LNHDA and SQIVND (reference sequence). Notes on this clone: The antigen is unknown.

Only in-frame clones appear in the TCRdb table, and some are missing; sequencing was by immunoSEQ multiplex PCR. The sample holds about 36,000 clones, under 95% seen once. This chain links TRBV19 with TRBJ1-2; D perhaps matches TRBD1 (5 bases). The sequencing sample was made of blood. The clonotype comes from a boy between 2 and 10 years old with cystic fibrosis. The CDR3 spells CASQWGPNYGYTF. As DNA, the CDR3 is TGTGCCAGTCAATGGGGACCTAACTATGGCTACACCTTC.